The clone carrying this T cell receptor (beta chain) was found a few times. Its cognate antigen is unknown. This sample was included in a study of T cells in Graves' hyperthyroidism and ophthalmopathy. Study-wide results and caveats: Model predictions of ophthalmopathy came a median around 6.5 months before onset. Expanded thyroid clonotypes (above 0.001) were mostly also found in blood.

V gave up 3 bases and J gave up 0 bases; unmatched junction bases: 11. The CDR3 is 18 amino acids. Amplification of TCR beta CDR3 regions used RNA as the template. HTBI primers drove first-round RT-PCR of the TCR CDR3. TCRdb re-analysed the multiplex PCR reads in MiXCR, keeping a single row per CDR3 protein. Of 550,000 to 650,000 distinct CDR3 sequences detected, 11% to 15% appear once; the ten largest clones hold 5.8%. This chain connects TRBV12-3 or TRBV12-4 to TRBJ1-5; 7 positions match TRBD1. The sample was blood. This TCR derives from a woman in her thirties with Graves' hyperthyroidism that later progressed to Graves' ophthalmopathy. The CDR3 sequence: CASSLVGQEIYSNQPQHF. DNA of the CDR3: TGTGCCAGCAGTTTGGTAGGACAGGAGATTTATAGCAATCAGCCCCAGCATTTT.